The 27 T cell receptor beta chains below come from one sample, sequenced in a study of T cells in women clearing cervical HPV infection. TCRdb keeps only in-frame clones here, not all; method: immunoSEQ multiplex PCR. This table holds roughly 30,000 clones. Source material: blood buffy coat. These TCRs come from a woman between 18 and 75 years old with a cervical HPV16 infection that either progressed to CIN3+ or cleared (not recorded which).

Remarks on this clone: The CDR3 is cut off 3 residues early in the read; its end comes from the germline J gene. The chain carries TRBV20-1 and TRBJ2-7; 9 bases are shared with TRBD2. This CDR3 is 14 amino acids long. J gave up 3 bases and V 3 bases, and 6 bases lay outside the gene matches. The germline V gene has CDR1 DFQATT and CDR2 SNEGSKA (reference sequence). CDR3 region: CSASPTSGFYEQYF. The sequenced part of the CDR3 DNA is TGCAGTGCTAGTCCGACTAGCGGATTCTACGAG.

As to this clone: The CDR3 goes on 3 residues after the read ends, and that part is filled in from the germline J gene. The chain combines TRBV19 with TRBJ2-2; TRBD1 aligns across 11 bases. CDR1 and CDR2 from the germline V gene are LNHDA and SQIVND (reference sequence). The CDR3 length is 14 residues. The J segment lost 7 bases and the V segment lost 6 bases, leaving 4 bases of the junction unmatched. CDR3 bases read: TGTGCCAGTAGCGGACAGGGGGCGGTCGGGGAG. It yields the protein CASSGQGAVGE. From start to end, the CDR3 is CASSGQGAVGELFF.

The covered CDR3 bases are TGTGCCAGCAGCTTAGCGACCCGGGTAGATAATTCACCG. This sequence encodes CASSLATRVDNSP. The entire CDR3 protein reads CASSLATRVDNSPLFF. The V gene is TRBV7-8, the J gene TRBJ2-2; no clear D. The read falls 3 residues short of the CDR3 end, and the missing part is taken from the germline J gene. Germline-derived CDR1 and CDR2 are SGHVS and FQNEAQ. The CDR3 length is 16 residues.

As to this clone: The CDR3 end lies 3 residues beyond the end of the read and is filled in from the germline J gene. The chain uses TRBV19 and TRBJ2-6; tentatively, D is TRBD1 (5 bases). CDR1 is LNHDA, CDR2 SQIVND, per germline (reference sequence). This CDR3 is built from 15 residues. V gave up 7 bases and J gave up 0 bases, with 10 bases separating them. The sequenced part of the CDR3 DNA is TGTGCCAGTAAGTCAGGGTCCTCTGGGGCCAACGTC. Amino acids: CASKSGSSGANV. Given in full, the CDR3 is CASKSGSSGANVLTF.

Details on this clone: The DNA ends 3 residues before the CDR3 does, and the rest of the CDR3 is filled in from the germline J gene. The chain employs TRBV29-1 and TRBJ1-1; 7 nucleotides match TRBD1. The CDR3 is 13 residues long. With 3 bases clipped from V and 5 bases from J, the junction kept 6 bases outside the gene matches. From germline, CDR1 is SQVTM and CDR2 ANQGSEA. The CDR3 is CSVELYRGTEAFF. Incomplete CDR3 DNA: TGCAGCGTTGAGCTTTACAGGGGTACTGAA.

Comments on this clone: The CDR3 goes on 3 residues after the read ends, and that part is filled in from the germline J gene. The chain links TRBV5-1 to TRBJ1-1; the D gene is possibly TRBD1 (5 bases). The CDR3 extends over 12 amino acids. The germline gives CDR1 SGHRS, CDR2 YFSETQ. Between the trimmed V and J ends, which lost 2 bases and 5 bases, there was a span of 7 bases. CDR3 amino acids: CASSFRGTEAFF. CDR3 bases read: TGCGCCAGCAGCTTCCGGGGGACTGAA.

Comment on this clone: The observed sequence ends 3 residues before the CDR3 terminus, with the missing tail filled in from the germline J gene. The chain employs TRBV18 and TRBJ2-4, with 8 nucleotides matching TRBD1. Germline lookup yields CDR1 KGHSH and CDR2 LQKENI. The CDR3 is 15 amino acids. CDR3 DNA (partial): TGTGCCAGCTCACCTGGACAGGGAATGGACTATGGT. Translating it yields CASSPGQGMDYG. The complete CDR3 reads CASSPGQGMDYGQYF.

As concerns this clone: The CDR3 extends 3 residues past the end of the read, so its final part is completed from the germline J gene. V gene TRBV2 combines with J gene TRBJ2-3, with TRBD1 matching over 7 bases. This CDR3 has 13 residues. Looked up from germline, CDR1 is SNHLY and CDR2 is FYNNEI. CDR3 sequence: CASSLDRMETQYF. The CDR3 DNA, read in part, is TGTGCCAGCAGTCTGGACAGGATGGAGACG. The full variable domain, completed using reference TRBV2 and TRBJ2-3, is EPEVTQTPSHQVTQMGQEVILRCVPISNHLYFYWYRQILGQKVEFLVSFYNNEISEKSEIFDDQFSVERPDGSNFTLKIRSTKLEDSAMYFCASSLDRMETQYFGPGTRLTVL.

About this clone itself: The read terminates 3 residues ahead of where the CDR3 ends, so the germline J gene completes it. This chain connects TRBV19 to TRBJ2-7; maybe TRBD2 (5 bases). Trimming stripped 4 bases from V and 6 bases from J, with 19 bases between. Germline V lookup: CDR1 LNHDA, CDR2 SQIVND (reference sequence). The CDR3 spans 15 residues. CDR3 bases read: TGTGCCAGTAGTAAAGAGTACGGACTTCTGGGCGAG. Encoded protein: CASSKEYGLLGE. The CDR3, in full, reads CASSKEYGLLGEQYF.

The CDR3 here is CASSTYRGSYEQYF. The CDR3 bases that were read are TGTGCCAGCAGCACGTACAGGGGTAGCTACGAG. The chain couples TRBV7-8 to TRBJ2-7; 7 bases fit TRBD1. The read terminates 3 residues ahead of where the CDR3 ends, so the germline J gene completes it. Trimming at V came to 5 bases and at J to 3 bases, leaving 7 bases not matched to a gene. The CDR3 has 14 amino acids. The germline V gene encodes CDR1 SGHVS and CDR2 FQNEAQ.

Worth noting for this clone: Sequencing ends 3 residues short of the CDR3 end; the germline J gene provides the rest. The chain is built from TRBV6-2 or TRBV6-3 and TRBJ1-2; no firm D call. CDR1 and CDR2 (germline): MNHEY, SVGEGT. The CDR3 runs to 15 residues. The CDR3 bases that were read are TGTGCCAGCAGTGACCTTAGACCTTCAAATCGCGGT. Encoded protein: CASSDLRPSNRG. The entire CDR3 sequence reads CASSDLRPSNRGYTF.

On this clone: The CDR3 end falls 3 residues outside the read, so it is completed with the germline J gene. This chain connects TRBV6-2 or TRBV6-3 to TRBJ2-1, with 11 bases matching TRBD2. Germline CDR1 is MNHEY and CDR2 is SVGEGT. CDR3 length: 15 residues. The J segment lost 5 bases and the V segment lost 6 bases, leaving 6 bases of the junction unmatched. The part of the CDR3 DNA that was read is TGTGCCAGCAGACAGCGACTAGCGGGGAACAATGAG. Translated: CASRQRLAGNNE. The CDR3 in full is CASRQRLAGNNEQFF.

With regard to this clone: The read stops 3 residues short of the end of the CDR3; the missing end is completed from the germline J gene. The chain is built from TRBV2 and TRBJ1-2; D is ambiguous. The CDR3 loop spans 14 amino acids. The V and J ends lost 1 base and 2 bases respectively, with 8 bases between them. Germline values: CDR1 SNHLY, CDR2 FYNNEI. This CDR3 reads CASSEVGSNYGYTF. The sequenced part of the CDR3 DNA is TGTGCCAGCAGTGAAGTGGGCAGCAACTATGGC.

Note on this clone: The observed sequence ends 3 residues before the CDR3 terminus, with the missing tail filled in from the germline J gene. This chain uses TRBV20-1 with TRBJ1-2; TRBD1 agrees at 12 bases. CDR1 and CDR2 (germline): DFQATT, SNEGSKA (reference sequence). The CDR3 is made up of 15 amino acids. Unmatched junction bases numbered 8, after V lost 5 bases and J lost 4 bases. CDR3 sequence: CSAPGTGGAGYGYTF. CDR3 DNA (partial): TGCAGTGCTCCCGGGACAGGGGGCGCGGGCTATGGC.

As concerns this clone: The read ends 3 residues before the CDR3 terminus; that terminus is restored from the germline J gene. V usage is TRBV20-1 and J usage is TRBJ2-3; 10 nucleotides align to TRBD2. The V gene end was trimmed by 0 bases and the J gene end by 1 base; junction bases not matched to a gene: 4. In germline, CDR1 is DFQATT, CDR2 SNEGSKA (reference sequence). This CDR3 contains 16 residues. The sequenced CDR3 bases are TGCAGTGCTAGAGACGTGAGCGGGGGGGGCACAGATACG. As protein: CSARDVSGGGTDT. In full, the CDR3 is CSARDVSGGGTDTQYF.

Remarks on this clone: The read is 3 residues too short to cover the CDR3 end, so that end is filled in from the germline J gene. This chain joins TRBV6-2 or TRBV6-3 and TRBJ1-4, with 9 bases fitting TRBD1. Germline V gene sequence: CDR1 MNHEY, CDR2 SVGEGT. The CDR3 has 17 residues. CDR3 protein: CASSPDRGTRGANVLFF. Incomplete CDR3 DNA: TGTGCCAGCAGCCCCGACAGGGGGACGCGTGGGGCCAACGTA.

Concerning this clone: The CDR3 end lies 3 residues beyond the end of the read and is filled in from the germline J gene. The rearrangement links TRBV30 to TRBJ2-3; tentatively, D is TRBD2 (6 bases). The V gene's germline CDR1 is GTSNPN and CDR2 SVGIG (reference sequence). The CDR3 length is 13 residues. The CDR3 DNA, read in part, is TGTGCCTGGAGAGACTATCCTCGGGAGACG. The encoded protein is CAWRDYPRET. The entire CDR3 protein reads CAWRDYPRETQYF.

CDR3 bases read: TGCAGTGCTAGTACAGGGGTCAATCAGCCC. The encoded protein is CSASTGVNQP. The full CDR3 protein reads CSASTGVNQPQHF. This sequence joins TRBV20-1 and TRBJ1-5, with TRBD1 matching over 7 bases. The read stops 3 residues short of the end of the CDR3; the missing end is completed from the germline J gene. The V and J ends lost 3 bases and 3 bases, in that order; junction bases with no gene match: 2. CDR3 size: 13 residues. Germline V gene data show CDR1 as DFQATT and CDR2 as SNEGSKA (reference sequence).

Comment on this clone: The sequence runs out 3 residues before the end of the CDR3; the remainder is reconstructed from the germline J gene. The V call is TRBV7-9, the J call TRBJ1-6; 9 nucleotides line up with TRBD1. Trimming at V came to 6 bases and at J to 7 bases, leaving 4 bases not matched to a gene. CDR1 and CDR2 from the germline V gene are SEHNR and FQNEAQ (reference sequence). The CDR3 runs to 14 residues. The CDR3 spells CASRRTGENSPLHF. Incomplete CDR3 DNA: TGTGCCAGCAGAAGGACAGGGGAAAATTCACCC.

As to this clone: Read data end 3 residues before the CDR3 end; the end is taken from the germline J gene. The gene calls are TRBV5-4 and TRBJ2-3; TRBD1 matches 9 bases. Germline CDR1 reads SGHNT; CDR2 reads YYREEE (reference sequence). CDR3 length: 14 amino acids. The CDR3 loop is CASSLSDRGETQYF. The CDR3 DNA, read in part, is TGTGCCAGCAGCTTAAGTGACAGGGGGGAGACG.

On this clone itself: The junction departs from germline at one end; a sequencing error may be responsible. The CDR3 extends 3 residues past the end of the read, so its final part is completed from the germline J gene. Other DNA sequences in the sample encode the same CDR3. The chain has TRBV11-2 and TRBJ1-3, with D perhaps TRBD1 (6 bases). Germline V CDR1 and CDR2: SGHAT, FQNNGV. The CDR3 extends over 14 amino acids. The CDR3 bases that were read are TGTGCCAGCAGTCAGGGGATCTCTGGAAACACA. The encoded protein is CASSQGISGNT. In full, the CDR3 is CASSQGISGNTIYF.

About this clone: The CDR3 goes on 3 residues after the read ends, and that part is filled in from the germline J gene. The chain joins TRBV20-1 to TRBJ2-1, with 12 bases aligning to TRBD2. The CDR3 is 16 residues long. The germline CDR1 and CDR2 sequences are DFQATT and SNEGSKA (reference sequence). The CDR3 sequence: CGGLAGGRWVYNEQFF. The CDR3 DNA, read in part, is TGCGGTGGGCTAGCGGGGGGGAGATGGGTTTACAATGAG.

The part of the CDR3 DNA that was read is TGTGCCTGGAGTGTACTGGGGGCGGGAGGC. Translating gives CAWSVLGAGG. In full, the CDR3 is CAWSVLGAGGYTF. The gene calls are TRBV30 and TRBJ1-2; possibly TRBD1 for D (6 bases). The sequenced fragment ends 3 residues before the CDR3 boundary, so the rest is inferred from the germline J gene. CDR3 length: 13 residues. CDR1 and CDR2 (germline): GTSNPN, SVGIG (reference sequence).

With respect to this clone: The read ends 3 residues before the CDR3 terminus; that terminus is restored from the germline J gene. The chain has TRBV5-1 and TRBJ2-7; 7 positions agree with TRBD2. Germline-derived CDR1 and CDR2 are SGHRS and YFSETQ. V lost 5 bases to trimming and J lost 4 bases; unmatched junction nucleotides: 6. CDR3 length equals 13 residues. The CDR3 sequence is CASRRETIYEQYF. The part of the CDR3 DNA that was read is TGCGCCAGCAGGCGGGAGACCATTTACGAG. The complete variable domain, with remaining parts taken from reference TRBV5-1 and TRBJ2-7, reads KAGVTQTPRYLIKTRGQQVTLSCSPISGHRSVSWYQQTPGQGLQFLFEYFSETQRNKGNFPGRFSGRQFSNSRSEMNVSTLELGDSALYLCASRRETIYEQYFGPGTRLTVT.

This chain's CDR3 is CACQQRRGAFF. CDR3 bases read: TGTGCCTGCCAACAGAGACGGGGA. This chain joins TRBV30 and TRBJ1-1; D not certain. The sequence runs out 3 residues before the end of the CDR3; the remainder is reconstructed from the germline J gene. Germline CDR1 GTSNPN, CDR2 SVGIG (reference sequence). CDR3 length: 11 amino acids.

Worth noting for this clone: The CDR3 end lies 3 residues beyond the end of the read and is filled in from the germline J gene. The rearrangement uses TRBV7-3 and TRBJ1-2; TRBD1 matches at 7 bases. Trimming cost V 3 bases and J 5 bases; bases outside gene matches: 6. The CDR3 has 14 amino acids. The germline gives CDR1 SGHTA, CDR2 FQGTGA. The CDR3 loop is CASSFQGVNYGYTF. Incomplete CDR3 DNA: TGTGCCAGCAGCTTCCAGGGGGTTAATTATGGC.

Comment on this clone: The read stops 3 residues short of the end of the CDR3; the missing end is completed from the germline J gene. The rearrangement uses TRBV5-6 and TRBJ2-5; possible D gene TRBD2, 6 bases. The CDR3 has 15 amino acids. Germline V gene data show CDR1 as SGHDT and CDR2 as YYEEEE. The covered CDR3 bases are TGTGCCAGCAGCTTGATCACGGCCCGGCGGGATACC. Protein product: CASSLITARRDT. The CDR3 reads in full as CASSLITARRDTQYF.